The 23 T cell receptor beta chains given below trace back to one sample, sequenced in a study of blood T cell repertoires in COVID-19. Clones were read by immunoSEQ multiplex PCR, and TCRdb kept only the in-frame ones, dropping some. The sample lists approximately 50,000 clones, roughly nine tenths occurring once. The sequencing input was peripheral blood. The receptors derive from a human donor in a cohort sampled during active COVID-19.

J is TRBJ2-7 and V is TRBV28, with a possible D match to TRBD1 (5 bases). Trimming stripped 2 bases from V and 1 base from J, with 9 bases between. The CDR3 spans 14 residues. Germline assignment: CDR1 MDHEN and CDR2 SYDVKM. The CDR3 nucleotides read TGTGCCAGCAGTTTAGGCCAGGGATCCTACGAGCAGTACGTC. Amino acid sequence: CASSLGQGSYEQYV.

This chain uses TRBV29-1 with TRBJ1-1; D uncertain. The CDR3 is 13 residues long. Deletions cut 1 base from V and 0 bases from J, with 6 bases between. The germline V gene has CDR1 SQVTM and CDR2 ANQGSEA. The CDR3 is CSVEGRVNTEAFF. The CDR3 bases are TGCAGCGTTGAAGGGAGGGTGAACACTGAAGCTTTCTTT.

This chain joins TRBV19 and TRBJ2-3, with TRBD2 identical over 12 bases. This CDR3 is 17 amino acids long. Germline CDR1 is LNHDA and CDR2 is SQIVND (reference sequence). The trim removed 3 bases at V and 4 bases at J, leaving 8 bases unmatched. Here the CDR3 reads CASSMRRLAGDADTQYF. CDR3 nucleotide sequence: TGTGCCAGTAGTATGCGGCGACTAGCGGGAGACGCAGATACGCAGTATTTT.

The chain combines TRBV18 with TRBJ2-2; unclear D gene. The CDR3 spans 16 residues. CDR1 is KGHSH and CDR2 is LQKENI in the germline V gene. Between the trimmed V and J ends, which lost 4 bases and 7 bases, there was a span of 19 bases. CDR3 in DNA: TGTGCCAGCTCACGTCCGGTCACCTCGAGAGACGGGGAGCTGTTTTTT. Its protein is CASSRPVTSRDGELFF.

The chain combines TRBV7-8 with TRBJ2-6; the match to TRBD2 covers 13 bases. The trim removed 8 bases at V and 2 bases at J, leaving 6 bases unmatched. This CDR3 contains 17 residues. Per germline, CDR1 SGHVS and CDR2 FQNEAQ. CDR3 in amino acids: CASGGLAGVAGANVLTF. In nucleotides, the CDR3 is TGTGCCAGCGGAGGACTAGCGGGAGTGGCTGGGGCCAACGTCCTGACTTTC. The variable domain in full, with the rest retrieved from reference TRBV7-8 and TRBJ2-6, is GAGVSQSPRYKVAKRGQDVALRCDPISGHVSLFWYQQALGQGPEFLTYFQNEAQLDKSGLPSDRFFAERPEGSVSTLKIQRTQQEDSAVYLCASGGLAGVAGANVLTFGAGSRLTVL.

CDR3 sequence reads: CASSQGLGQGLQETQYF. The CDR3 DNA sequence: TGTGCCAGCAGCCAAGGCCTGGGACAGGGGCTCCAAGAGACCCAGTACTTC. The gene calls are TRBV3-1 (or the pseudogene TRBV3-2) and TRBJ2-5; TRBD1 matches at 10 bases. Germline assignment: CDR1 LGHDT and CDR2 YNNKEL (reference sequence). The CDR3 sequence is 17 residues long. The trim removed 1 base at V and 1 base at J, leaving 6 bases unmatched.

The gene calls are TRBV28 and TRBJ1-5, with TRBD1 as a possible D gene (6 bases). The V and J ends lost 5 bases and 9 bases respectively, with 26 bases between them. CDR1 and CDR2 from the germline V gene are MDHEN and SYDVKM. This CDR3 has 17 amino acids. Written as DNA, the CDR3 is TGTGCCAGCAGTCCCTCAAAGAGGACAGCGTCCCGGGGGCCCCAGCATTTT. This gives the protein CASSPSKRTASRGPQHF.

V gene TRBV5-1 combines with J gene TRBJ2-2, with TRBD2 identical over 11 bases. CDR1 is SGHRS, CDR2 YFSETQ, per germline. Trimming took 3 bases from V and 6 from J; bases not matched to a gene: 10. The CDR3 extends over 17 amino acids. The CDR3: CASSWPLAGGHPGELFF. CDR3 bases: TGCGCCAGCAGCTGGCCTCTAGCGGGAGGTCACCCCGGGGAGCTGTTTTTT.

The genes are TRBV24-1 and TRBJ2-3; 11 positions match TRBD2. The length of the CDR3 is 15 residues. The V gene's germline CDR1 is KGHDR and CDR2 SFDVKD. V gave up 2 bases and J gave up 9 bases; unmatched junction bases: 6. CDR3 DNA sequence: TGTGCCACCAGTGATTCCGGGACTAGCGGAATGACGCAGTATTTT. Residues: CATSDSGTSGMTQYF.

V gene TRBV7-2 combines with J gene TRBJ1-1; no firm D call. Between the trimmed V and J ends, which lost 2 bases and 1 base, there was a span of 8 bases. The CDR3 has 14 amino acids. CDR1 is SGHTA, CDR2 FQGNSA, per germline. The CDR3 reads CASSLLGENTEAFF. DNA of the CDR3: TGTGCCAGCAGCTTACTCGGAGAGAACACTGAAGCTTTCTTT.

This clone is a singleton in its sample. The rearrangement links TRBV2 to TRBJ2-3; 9 nucleotides line up with TRBD2. This CDR3 has 15 residues. J was trimmed by 4 bases and V by 1 base; bases with no gene match: 3. Per germline, CDR1 SNHLY and CDR2 FYNNEI. CDR3: CASSEESSGADTQYF. The CDR3 nucleotides are TGTGCCAGCAGTGAAGAGTCTAGCGGGGCAGATACGCAGTATTTT.

V usage is TRBV6-1 and J usage is TRBJ2-1, with D maybe TRBD2 (6 bases). Germline V gives CDR1 MNHNS, CDR2 SASEGT. Trimming took off 3 bases at V and 8 bases at J, with 8 bases between the two ends. The CDR3 extends over 12 amino acids. CDR3 DNA: TGTGCCAGCAGTGATCGGGGGTATGAGCAGTTCTTC. This sequence encodes CASSDRGYEQFF.

The chain joins TRBV19 to TRBJ2-3; 7 nucleotides align to TRBD2. CDR1 and CDR2 from the germline V gene are LNHDA and SQIVND (reference sequence). The CDR3 length is 16 residues. The V and J ends lost 0 bases and 7 bases, in that order; junction bases with no gene match: 10. CDR3 loop: CASSIEASGILYTQYF. The CDR3 DNA reads as TGTGCCAGTAGTATAGAAGCTAGCGGCATACTCTATACGCAGTATTTT.

The chain joins TRBV3-1 (or the pseudogene TRBV3-2) to TRBJ2-7, with 7 bases that match TRBD1. CDR3 length: 16 residues. The trim removed 4 bases at V and 1 base at J, leaving 10 bases unmatched. Germline loops: CDR1 LGHDT, CDR2 YNNKEL (reference sequence). The CDR3 loop is CASSPSSNRGSYEQYV. In DNA, the CDR3 is TGTGCCAGCAGCCCATCCTCTAACAGGGGTTCCTACGAGCAGTACGTC.

V gene TRBV3-1 (or the pseudogene TRBV3-2) combines with J gene TRBJ2-1; 11 bases line up with TRBD1. J gave up 7 bases and V 2 bases, and 10 bases lay outside the gene matches. CDR3 length: 17 amino acids. Germline CDR1 reads LGHDT; CDR2 reads YNNKEL (reference sequence). CDR3: CASSQPLGTGGSNEQFF. CDR3 DNA: TGTGCCAGCAGCCAACCCCTTGGGACAGGGGGATCTAATGAGCAGTTCTTC.

The chain uses TRBV3-1 (or the pseudogene TRBV3-2) and TRBJ1-5; TRBD1 aligns across 10 bases. Germline loops: CDR1 LGHDT, CDR2 YNNKEL (reference sequence). CDR3 size: 14 residues. The J segment lost 7 bases and the V segment lost 4 bases, leaving 4 bases of the junction unmatched. The CDR3 spells CASSRQGAAQPQHF. The CDR3 DNA reads as TGTGCCAGCAGCCGACAGGGGGCAGCGCAGCCCCAGCATTTT.

This chain connects TRBV7-2 to TRBJ1-2, with TRBD1 matching 8 bases. This CDR3 is 15 amino acids long. V trimming: 5 bases; J trimming: 3 bases; junction bases outside the gene matches: 8. In germline, CDR1 is SGHTA, CDR2 FQGNSA. Here the CDR3 reads CASSPTPGQDYGYTF. CDR3 DNA: TGTGCCAGCAGCCCTACCCCGGGACAGGACTATGGCTACACCTTC.

The CDR3 loop reads CASSPKRGQEPYGYTF. The CDR3, as DNA: TGTGCCAGCAGCCCTAAACGGGGACAGGAACCCTATGGCTACACCTTC. The J gene is TRBJ1-2, the V gene TRBV7-3, with 8 bases lining up with TRBD1. Trimming cost V 5 bases and J 4 bases; bases outside gene matches: 12. The CDR3 loop spans 16 amino acids. Germline V lookup: CDR1 SGHTA, CDR2 FQGTGA.

The rearrangement joins TRBV7-2 to TRBJ2-5; the match to TRBD2 covers 8 bases. This CDR3 spans 13 amino acids. Germline V lookup: CDR1 SGHTA, CDR2 FQGNSA. V dropped 5 bases and J dropped 4; count of bases not matched to a gene: 3. The CDR3 nucleotides read TGTGCCAGCAGCCTCGGACTAGCAGAGACCCAGTACTTC. Its protein product is CASSLGLAETQYF.

V gene TRBV28 combines with J gene TRBJ1-5; D is uncertain. V shed 6 bases and J shed 3 bases, with 6 bases lying between them. The length of the CDR3 is 12 residues. Germline lookup yields CDR1 MDHEN and CDR2 SYDVKM. The CDR3 protein is CASRTINQPQHF. CDR3 DNA sequence: TGTGCCAGCAGAACTATCAATCAGCCCCAGCATTTT.

This clone has just a few counts. The chain recombines TRBV27 with TRBJ2-7, with a possible D match to TRBD2 (6 bases). Germline loops: CDR1 MNHEY, CDR2 SMNVEV (reference sequence). This CDR3 has 14 amino acids. Trimming took 0 bases from V and 3 from J, leaving 9 bases between them. The CDR3 protein is CASSLSGGFYEQYF. In nucleotides, the CDR3 is TGTGCCAGCAGTTTATCGGGGGGTTTCTACGAGCAGTACTTC.

This clone was counted once. DNA of the CDR3: TGTGCCAGCAGTTTAGGGGGGGAAAGTTCGGTGTTTTTT. Protein product: CASSLGGESSVFF. The chain is built from TRBV28 and TRBJ1-4; D possibly corresponds to TRBD1 (5 bases). Germline V gene sequence: CDR1 MDHEN, CDR2 SYDVKM. This CDR3 comprises 13 residues. V shed 2 bases and J shed 15 bases, with 16 bases lying between them.

This chain links TRBV25-1 with TRBJ2-7, with TRBD2 as a possible D gene (6 bases). This CDR3 is 15 amino acids long. Trimming removed 9 bases from V and 0 bases from J, with 18 bases in between. Per the germline V gene, CDR1 is MGHDK and CDR2 is SYGVNS. The CDR3 region is CASRFSGRLSYEQYV. In DNA, the CDR3 is TGTGCCAGTCGGTTTTCGGGGAGGCTCTCCTACGAGCAGTACGTC.